The clone carrying this T cell receptor beta chain turned up a few times. Its antigen is unidentified. CDR3 length: 15 amino acids. Deletions cut 3 bases from V and 0 bases from J, with 10 bases between. Germline V CDR1 and CDR2: SGHTA, FQGNSA. These data come from a study of T cell repertoires in cytomegalovirus infection. Study-wide results and caveats: CMV carriers having the relevant HLA were flagged by cumulative public TCR beta family frequency.

TCRdb recomputed calls from the reads with MiXCR, one row per CDR3 protein. The sample yields around 740,000 distinct CDR3 sequences, 35% seen once. The sequenced sample consisted of PBMCs. The rearrangement uses TRBV7-2 and TRBJ2-3; TRBD2 is a possible D gene (5 bases). The receptor was derived from a human donor in good health (CMV status not recorded). Some clones in this sample may be carry-over from other donors' samples. The CDR3 reads CASSFQTGSTDTQYF. The DNA for the CDR3 is TGTGCCAGCAGCTTTCAGACGGGGAGCACAGATACGCAGTATTTT. Based on the CDR3 plus reference TRBV7-2 and TRBJ2-3, the full variable domain is GAGVSQSPSNKVTEKGKDVELRCDPISGHTALYWYRQSLGQGLEFLIYFQGNSAPDKSGLPSDRFSAERTGGSVSTLTIQRTQQEDSAVYLCASSFQTGSTDTQYFGPGTRLTVL.